This TCR beta chain was observed in a study of tumor-infiltrating lymphocytes in oesophageal squamous cell carcinoma. Using its own MiXCR run on the PCR reads, TCRdb lists one record per CDR3 protein. This sample has around 14,000 distinct CDR3 sequences, with around 52% found just once. V lost 7 bases to trimming and J lost 7 bases, with 8 bases between them. The CDR3 is 11 residues long. This receptor was obtained from a male donor with esophageal squamous cell carcinoma. The chain couples TRBV12-3 or TRBV12-4 to TRBJ2-1; D not resolved. The material sequenced was esophageal tumor tissue. Written as DNA, the CDR3 is TGTGCCAGCAAAACGGGTAATGAGCAGTTCTTC. It yields the protein CASKTGNEQFF.